Listed below are T cell receptor beta chains from one sample, sequenced in a study of control samples from healthy donors and cancer patients. Repertoires were generated with immunoSEQ multiplex PCR, while TCRdb's copy carries only in-frame clones and drops some. The sample has roughly 120,000 clones; roughly 90% are singletons. Sequencing was carried out using PBMCs. The source is a woman aged 60-75 years with lung cancer. Each CDR3 is given with its conserved first and last residue. D genes are given only for firm matches. Part of the rows lack a size; the others show once, few, many or a class for expanded clones.

DNA	CDR3	J	D	size	V
TGCAGCGTTGGACAGGACTATGGCTACACCTTC	CSVGQDYGYTF	TRBJ1-2	.	.	TRBV29-1
TGTGCCATCAGTGAGTCGAGGCAAGAGAGAGATACGCAGTATTTT	CAISESRQERDTQYF	TRBJ2-3	.	few	TRBV10-3
TGTGCCAGTACCAGACCTCCTGCGAACGAAAAACTGTTTTTT	CASTRPPANEKLFF	TRBJ1-4	.	.	TRBV19
TGTGCCAGCAGCTTACGGGACAGAAACATTCAGTACTTC	CASSLRDRNIQYF	TRBJ2-4	TRBD1	.	TRBV7-9
TGTGCCAGCAGCGATACTGAGATTCAGGGACGAGGCTACACCTTC	CASSDTEIQGRGYTF	TRBJ1-2	.	.	TRBV3-1/TRBV3-2
TGTGCCAGCAGCTATCTTCGGACCCACGTCTCCGAGCAGTACTTC	CASSYLRTHVSEQYF	TRBJ2-7	.	.	TRBV5-6
TGTGCCAGCAGCTTCAGTCAGACTTCTTACTACGAGCAGTACTTC	CASSFSQTSYYEQYF	TRBJ2-7	.	.	TRBV11-3
TGTGCCACCAGCTTACCGGGACAAGTTAATGAAAAACTGTTTTTT	CATSLPGQVNEKLFF	TRBJ1-4	.	.	TRBV15
TGCAGCGTTACCGGGGCGTCAAACACTGAAGCTTTCTTT	CSVTGASNTEAFF	TRBJ1-1	.	.	TRBV29-1
TGTGCCAGCAGCCTCACAGGGCTTAGCAATCAGCCCCAGCATTTT	CASSLTGLSNQPQHF	TRBJ1-5	.	.	TRBV7-9
TGTGCCAGCGGTCGGATGACTGAAGCTTTCTTT	CASGRMTEAFF	TRBJ1-1	.	.	TRBV28
TGCAGCGTGACCGGGGGGTACTATGGCTACACCTTC	CSVTGGYYGYTF	TRBJ1-2	.	few	TRBV29-1
TGTGCCAGCAGCTTATTAATCCCGGGACTAGGGCTACAAGAGACCCAGTACTTC	CASSLLIPGLGLQETQYF	TRBJ2-5	TRBD2	.	TRBV7-2
TGTGCCAGCAGTGAGTTACAGGGGCCCTATGGCTACACCTTC	CASSELQGPYGYTF	TRBJ1-2	TRBD1	.	TRBV6-1
TGTGCCAGCAGCTTAAGGGGCCAATCCTCTGGGGCCAACGTCCTGACTTTC	CASSLRGQSSGANVLTF	TRBJ2-6	.	.	TRBV7-3
TGTGCCAGCAGTGCTGACAGGGCATCCGAAGCTTTCTTT	CASSADRASEAFF	TRBJ1-1	TRBD1	.	TRBV12-3/TRBV12-4
TGCGCCAGCAGCTTAAATATCGACAGGGGGACTGAAGCTTTCTTT	CASSLNIDRGTEAFF	TRBJ1-1	TRBD1	.	TRBV5-1
TGTGCCAGCAGTTACGATCCGAAGAGCTCACCCCTCCACTTT	CASSYDPKSSPLHF	TRBJ1-6	.	.	TRBV6-5
TGCGCCAGCAGCCAAGAGGACGGCAGCAATCAGCCCCAGCATTTT	CASSQEDGSNQPQHF	TRBJ1-5	.	.	TRBV4-1
TGTGCCACCGGGAACCTAGGAGCCGGCACAGATACGCAGTATTTT	CATGNLGAGTDTQYF	TRBJ2-3	.	.	TRBV11-2
TGTGCCAGCAGTGACGAGGTTGGTGGCTACACCTTC	CASSDEVGGYTF	TRBJ1-2	.	.	TRBV25-1
TGTGCCAGCAGCTTAGCAGGGTTGTCTAATGAAAAACTGTTTTTT	CASSLAGLSNEKLFF	TRBJ1-4	.	once	TRBV11-3
TGTGCCAGCAGCCCGGGGGTTAATGAAAAACTGTTTTTT	CASSPGVNEKLFF	TRBJ1-4	.	.	TRBV7-3
TGTGCCAGCAGTCTGGGTGGGAGGCGCTACACCTTC	CASSLGGRRYTF	TRBJ1-2	.	once	TRBV12-3/TRBV12-4
TGTGCCAGCAGCCCTAGTCCCGGGACAGGGTTCGGATACTACAATGAGCAGTTCTTC	CASSPSPGTGFGYYNEQFF	TRBJ2-1	TRBD1	.	TRBV3-1/TRBV3-2
TGTGCCAGCTCGCAAGCTTCAGGGGGCCGGGATGAAAAACTGTTTTTT	CASSQASGGRDEKLFF	TRBJ1-4	TRBD1	few	TRBV18
TGTGCCACTGCCGGGACCAACAATGAGCAGTTCTTC	CATAGTNNEQFF	TRBJ2-1	.	.	TRBV24-1
TGTGCCAGCAGTGAAGCGCTGGTGGACAGAAACATTCAGTACTTC	CASSEALVDRNIQYF	TRBJ2-4	.	.	TRBV25-1
TGCGCCAGCAGCCCAGGGACAGCTAACTATGGCTACACCTTC	CASSPGTANYGYTF	TRBJ1-2	TRBD1	.	TRBV5-1
TGTGCCAGCAGTGACCGACAGGGATTTTATGGCTACACCTTC	CASSDRQGFYGYTF	TRBJ1-2	TRBD1	.	TRBV6-1
TGTGCCAGCAGTTACGAGGGACAGGGGTATGGCTACACCTTC	CASSYEGQGYGYTF	TRBJ1-2	TRBD1	few	TRBV6-5
TGTGCCAGCAGCTTAGAGACCCGAGGGGCTACTGGGTATTTT	CASSLETRGATGYF	TRBJ2-3	.	.	TRBV11-2
TGTGCCAGCAGCTTAGACAGGACCAACACTGAAGCTTTCTTT	CASSLDRTNTEAFF	TRBJ1-1	.	few	TRBV7-2
TGTGCCAGCAGTTCAGAGGGGCGAGAGGCGCCCCAGCATTTT	CASSSEGREAPQHF	TRBJ1-5	.	.	TRBV6-6
TGCGCCAGCAGCTTGGGAGGAGGGACAGATTATTCCGGGGAGCTGTTTTTT	CASSLGGGTDYSGELFF	TRBJ2-2	.	few	TRBV5-1
TGTGCCAGTATTGCCGGGACAGGGGAGAAGAACACTGAAGCTTTCTTT	CASIAGTGEKNTEAFF	TRBJ1-1	TRBD1	.	TRBV19
TGCAGCGTGGCGCAGGGGGCGAGTTCCTACAATGAGCAGTTCTTC	CSVAQGASSYNEQFF	TRBJ2-1	TRBD1	.	TRBV29-1
TGTGCCAGCAGTTACTCGCCCGGGACTAGCGGGGGGCCTAGCACAGATACGCAGTATTTT	CASSYSPGTSGGPSTDTQYF	TRBJ2-3	TRBD2	.	TRBV6-2/TRBV6-3
TGCAGTGCTAGTTTTACTGCCTATGGCTACACCTTC	CSASFTAYGYTF	TRBJ1-2	.	once	TRBV20-1
TGTGCCTGGAGTGTAATTGAAGGGGTGGGACAGCCCCAGCATTTT	CAWSVIEGVGQPQHF	TRBJ1-5	.	.	TRBV30
TGTGCCAGCTCACCACCGTCCAGGACAGGGATGAAAGAGACCCAGTACTTC	CASSPPSRTGMKETQYF	TRBJ2-5	TRBD1	.	TRBV18
TGTGCCAGCACGCAGAGCGGGAGTCCGAACAATGAGCAGTTCTTC	CASTQSGSPNNEQFF	TRBJ2-1	TRBD2	once	TRBV6-5
TGTGCCAGCAGCCAAGGATACTCAATGAACACTGAAGCTTTCTTT	CASSQGYSMNTEAFF	TRBJ1-1	.	.	TRBV14
TGCGCCAGCAGCCAAGAGAAAGTAGGGTTCGGGGCCTACGAGCAGTACTTC	CASSQEKVGFGAYEQYF	TRBJ2-7	.	.	TRBV4-3
TGTGCCAGCAGTGTCCCCAGGGGAGGGGACGACGGTCATGAAAAACTGTTTTTT	CASSVPRGGDDGHEKLFF	TRBJ1-4	.	.	TRBV25-1
TGTGCCAGCAGTGGGTCGAACATACTCTCCTACGAGCAGTACTTC	CASSGSNILSYEQYF	TRBJ2-7	.	.	TRBV2
TGCAGCGTTGAATCTCCCGATGGGGCTTTCTTT	CSVESPDGAFF	TRBJ1-1	.	.	TRBV29-1
TGTGCCAGCGCCTCAGCGGGCAAAGTTACGCAGTATTTT	CASASAGKVTQYF	TRBJ2-3	.	once	TRBV11-3
TGTGCTAGTGGTACCCTCAGCTCCTACAATGAGCAGTTCTTC	CASGTLSSYNEQFF	TRBJ2-1	.	few	TRBV12-5
TGTGCCAGCAGAAAAAGCGGCAGACCAAACACTGAAGCTTTCTTT	CASRKSGRPNTEAFF	TRBJ1-1	.	.	TRBV6-5
TGTGCCAGCAGCTTAGACGGTGGGGTCGGGACCCAGTACTTC	CASSLDGGVGTQYF	TRBJ2-5	.	few	TRBV7-3
TGTGCCAGCAGCTTCGACAGTGAAGAGCAGCCCCAGCATTTT	CASSFDSEEQPQHF	TRBJ1-5	.	few	TRBV7-3
TGTGCCACCAGCAGCGTACAGGGGGTAGACAAACTGTTTTTT	CATSSVQGVDKLFF	TRBJ1-4	TRBD1	.	TRBV15
TGTGCCAGCAGCCCGGCCTGGCTGTTGGATGGCTACACCTTC	CASSPAWLLDGYTF	TRBJ1-2	.	.	TRBV14
TGTGCCAGCAGCGTAGGTAGCTCCTCTGGGGCCAACGTCCTGACTTTC	CASSVGSSSGANVLTF	TRBJ2-6	.	.	TRBV9
TGTGCCAGCAGCTTGCGGGGATTCGGCACTGAAGCTTTCTTT	CASSLRGFGTEAFF	TRBJ1-1	.	.	TRBV5-6
TGTGCCAGCAGCCCTAGGAATGGGGGGACCTCCTACGAGCAGTACTTC	CASSPRNGGTSYEQYF	TRBJ2-7	.	few	TRBV6-2/TRBV6-3
TGTGCCAGCAGCTTAGATCGAGGCCAGTCCAACACCGGGGAGCTGTTTTTT	CASSLDRGQSNTGELFF	TRBJ2-2	.	.	TRBV11-3
TGTGCTAGTGGCCAGGGTTTCCGGGGCTACACCTTC	CASGQGFRGYTF	TRBJ1-2	.	.	TRBV12-5